This entry lists 25 T cell receptor beta chains sequenced from one sample in a study of shared clonotypes between healthy human individuals. The protocol was immunoSEQ multiplex PCR, while the TCRdb copy is restricted to in-frame clones and leaves out a portion. This table holds around 750,000 clones, approximately 74% found once. Specimen: memory CD4+ T cells sorted from blood. Noted subset: CD45RA-negative fraction. The receptors were sampled from a woman aged 25 to 39 in good health.

The chain couples TRBV28 to TRBJ1-4; tentative D call: TRBD1 (5 bases). In germline, CDR1 is MDHEN, CDR2 SYDVKM. The length of the CDR3 is 16 residues. V was clipped by 4 bases and J by 3 bases, with 15 bases between them. The DNA for the CDR3 is TGTGCCAGCAGTTCCGGGCAGGACACCGCTAATGAAAAACTGTTTTTT. Encoded protein: CASSSGQDTANEKLFF.

J is TRBJ2-1 and V is TRBV14; D is unclear. Trimming took 4 bases from V and 9 from J, leaving 7 bases between them. CDR1 SGHDN and CDR2 FVKESK come from the germline V gene. The CDR3 contains 11 residues. This CDR3 reads CASSLAVEQFF. The CDR3 bases are TGTGCCAGCAGCCTAGCAGTTGAGCAGTTCTTC. The whole variable domain, filled in from reference TRBV14 and TRBJ2-1, reads EAGVTQFPSHSVIEKGQTVTLRCDPISGHDNLYWYRRVMGKEIKFLLHFVKESKQDESGMPNNRFLAERTGGTYSTLKVQPAELEDSGVYFCASSLAVEQFFGPGTRLTVL.

The chain links TRBV2 to TRBJ2-2, with TRBD1 matching 7 bases. This CDR3 comprises 15 residues. The germline gives CDR1 SNHLY, CDR2 FYNNEI. Trimming at V came to 7 bases and at J to 0 bases, leaving 5 bases not matched to a gene. This CDR3 reads CASTGQDSNTGELFF. The DNA for the CDR3 is TGTGCCAGCACCGGACAGGATTCGAACACCGGGGAGCTGTTTTTT. Looking up the rest from reference TRBV2 and TRBJ2-2 gives the full variable domain: EPEVTQTPSHQVTQMGQEVILRCVPISNHLYFYWYRQILGQKVEFLVSFYNNEISEKSEIFDDQFSVERPDGSNFTLKIRSTKLEDSAMYFCASTGQDSNTGELFFGEGSRLTVL.

This chain joins TRBV23-1 and TRBJ1-5; TRBD1 might be the D (5 bases). TRBV23-1 is an ORF for which the function is uncertain. This CDR3 has 14 amino acids. V dropped 8 bases and J dropped 5 bases, with 16 bases sitting between them. In DNA form, the CDR3 reads TGCGCCAGCCCGCCGGGGGGACGGCATCAGCCCCAGCATTTT. Translation gives CASPPGGRHQPQHF.

The CDR3 spells CATSRDVQGWASGIPYEQYF. The CDR3 region has the DNA TGTGCCACCAGCAGAGATGTACAGGGGTGGGCTAGCGGGATTCCCTACGAGCAGTACTTC. The V gene is TRBV15, the J gene TRBJ2-7, with 9 bases lining up with TRBD2. CDR1 LNHNV and CDR2 YYDKDF come from the germline V gene (reference sequence). This CDR3 is built from 20 residues. After removal of 0 bases from V and 2 bases from J, the junction contained 17 bases not matched to a gene.

The chain carries TRBV19 and TRBJ2-2; D is undetermined. Germline V gives CDR1 LNHDA, CDR2 SQIVND (reference sequence). V lost 3 bases and J 6 bases, leaving 11 bases between the germline ends. The CDR3 consists of 14 residues. CDR3 in DNA: TGTGCCAGTAGTATTCAATCAGGTTCCGGGGAGCTGTTTTTT. It is translated as CASSIQSGSGELFF.

The rearrangement uses TRBV6-1 and TRBJ1-5; D gene uncertain. V gave up 5 bases and J gave up 5 bases, with 16 bases separating them. Germline V gene sequence: CDR1 MNHNS, CDR2 SASEGT. The CDR3 extends over 15 amino acids. The CDR3 here is CASSQDGLGDQPQHF. DNA for the CDR3: TGTGCCAGCAGTCAGGACGGACTTGGGGATCAGCCCCAGCATTTT.

The rearrangement joins TRBV25-1 to TRBJ2-5; D uncertain. Germline V gives CDR1 MGHDK, CDR2 SYGVNS. Trimming cost V 1 base and J 4 bases, with 7 bases left between them. The CDR3 totals 13 residues. DNA of the CDR3: TGTGCCAGCAGTGAATCAGTCTCAGAGACCCAGTACTTC. Protein: CASSESVSETQYF.

This chain connects TRBV27 to TRBJ1-5, with no clear D. V lost 4 bases and J lost 3, with 10 bases in between. Germline V gene lookup returns CDR1 MNHEY and CDR2 SMNVEV (reference sequence). The CDR3 covers 14 residues. CDR3 sequence: CASSSGEDNQPQHF. The CDR3 nucleotides are TGTGCCAGCAGTTCGGGAGAGGACAATCAGCCCCAGCATTTT.

Comment on this clone: Other DNA sequences in this sample translate to the same CDR3. The chain combines TRBV19 with TRBJ1-4; unclear D gene. V gave up 5 bases and J gave up 0 bases, with 13 bases separating them. Germline CDR1 is LNHDA and CDR2 is SQIVND (reference sequence). This CDR3 is built from 16 residues. CDR3 DNA: TGTGCCAGTAGTCCTACTGTAGGCACAACTAATGAAAAACTGTTTTTT. It is translated as CASSPTVGTTNEKLFF.

This clone was recorded at least ten times. The J gene is TRBJ2-7, the V gene TRBV30; 10 bases map to TRBD2. Germline V gene lookup returns CDR1 GTSNPN and CDR2 SVGIG (reference sequence). This CDR3 region has 14 residues. J was trimmed by 8 bases and V by 1 base; bases with no gene match: 8. The CDR3 DNA reads as TGTGCCTGGAGTGAGGGACTAGCGTCTTTTCAGCAGTACTTC. Amino acids: CAWSEGLASFQQYF.

This clone was picked up a small number of times. CDR3 residues: CASSARQLAKNIQYF. Written as DNA, the CDR3 is TGTGCCAGCAGTGCTAGACAGCTAGCCAAAAACATTCAGTACTTC. This chain links TRBV28 with TRBJ2-4; perhaps TRBD1 as D (5 bases). The CDR3 spans 15 residues. The germline V gene encodes CDR1 MDHEN and CDR2 SYDVKM. The V end lost 5 bases, the J end lost 0 bases, and 11 bases lay between the germline ends.

This clone was recorded a few times. The chain is built from TRBV5-8 and TRBJ2-1, with a possible D match to TRBD2 (6 bases). The CDR3 covers 14 residues. Germline V gene sequence: CDR1 SGHTS, CDR2 YDEGEE. The germline V and J ends were trimmed by 7 bases and 9 bases, with 20 bases remaining between them. The CDR3: CASFPRLEGVEQFF. The CDR3 bases are TGTGCCAGCTTCCCTCGTCTGGAGGGAGTTGAGCAGTTCTTC.

CDR3 residues: CASSFYLSSYEQYF. The CDR3 DNA is TGTGCCAGCAGCTTCTATCTCAGCTCCTACGAGCAGTACTTC. The genes are TRBV11-2 and TRBJ2-7; no definite D call. With 3 bases removed from V and 0 bases from J, the gap between germline ends came to 9 bases. Germline CDR1 is SGHAT and CDR2 is FQNNGV. This CDR3 is built from 14 residues.

The chain carries TRBV2 and TRBJ1-2; D is undetermined. V was shortened by 3 bases and J by 1 base, with 6 bases between the two germline ends. Germline-derived CDR1 and CDR2 are SNHLY and FYNNEI. CDR3 length equals 13 residues. CDR3 bases: TGTGCCAGCAGTGAGATGGATAACTATGGCTACACCTTC. Translation: CASSEMDNYGYTF.

The V gene is TRBV5-1, the J gene TRBJ2-1, with TRBD2 as a possible D gene (6 bases). From germline, CDR1 is SGHRS and CDR2 YFSETQ. The CDR3 sequence is 14 residues long. The V gene lost 6 bases and the J gene lost 4 bases, with 14 bases spanning the gap. This CDR3 reads CASNLGGVYNEQFF. The CDR3 DNA reads as TGCGCCAGCAATCTGGGCGGGGTATACAATGAGCAGTTCTTC.

The genes are TRBV18 and TRBJ2-5, with TRBD1 as a possible D gene (6 bases). CDR1 and CDR2 (germline): KGHSH, LQKENI. The V end was cut by 2 bases, the J end by 2 bases, with 9 bases between. CDR3 size: 14 residues. Here the CDR3 reads CASSPRGHQETQYF. The DNA of the CDR3 is TGTGCCAGCTCACCAAGGGGACATCAAGAGACCCAGTACTTC.

The chain employs TRBV5-1 and TRBJ2-7; the match to TRBD1 covers 9 bases. J lost 5 bases, V lost 4 bases, and 10 bases had no gene match. Germline V CDR1 and CDR2: SGHRS, YFSETQ. The CDR3 runs to 15 residues. The CDR3 DNA is TGCGCCAGCAGCCCACCGGGACAGGGAACCGACGAGCAGTACTTC. This encodes CASSPPGQGTDEQYF.

J is TRBJ2-3 and V is TRBV6-5; no definite D call. This CDR3 region has 14 residues. Germline V gene data show CDR1 as MNHEY and CDR2 as SVGAGI. V was shortened by 2 bases and J by 4 bases, with 10 bases between the two germline ends. CDR3 nucleotides: TGTGCCAGCAGTTACGGGATGGTTCCAGATACGCAGTATTTT. It yields the protein CASSYGMVPDTQYF.

CDR3 loop: CASSPILFLGQGISGANVLTF. CDR3 DNA sequence: TGTGCCAGTAGCCCAATACTTTTTTTGGGACAGGGAATCTCTGGGGCCAACGTCCTGACTTTC. The genes are TRBV19 and TRBJ2-6; 9 bases map to TRBD1. The length of the CDR3 is 21 residues. Germline V gene data show CDR1 as LNHDA and CDR2 as SQIVND (reference sequence). Trimming at V came to 6 bases and at J to 0 bases, leaving 18 bases not matched to a gene.

The chain couples TRBV7-9 to TRBJ2-3; no definite D call. Trimming took 1 base from V and 4 from J, leaving 21 bases between them. The CDR3 extends over 18 amino acids. In germline, CDR1 is SEHNR, CDR2 FQNEAQ (reference sequence). The CDR3 coding sequence is TGTGCCAGCAGCTTAGTACTCGACTCTCGTTATCCCTCAGATACGCAGTATTTT. Its translation: CASSLVLDSRYPSDTQYF. The whole variable domain, remainder taken from reference TRBV7-9 and TRBJ2-3, is DTGVSQNPRHKITKRGQNVTFRCDPISEHNRLYWYRQTLGQGPEFLTYFQNEAQLEKSRLLSDRFSAERPKGSFSTLEIQRTEQGDSAMYLCASSLVLDSRYPSDTQYFGPGTRLTVL.

The V call is TRBV7-2, the J call TRBJ2-4; TRBD1 is a possible D gene (5 bases). The germline V gene has CDR1 SGHTA and CDR2 FQGNSA. Trimming pared 4 bases from V and 7 bases from J, leaving 17 bases between. The CDR3 runs to 15 residues. The CDR3 nucleotides are TGTGCCAGCAGCTCGACTTGGGGCTTTGGTAACATTCAGTACTTC. Translating it yields CASSSTWGFGNIQYF.

Turning to this clone: A far larger clone is a single base away, which makes a read error likely. This sample includes further DNA sequences coding for the same CDR3. The chain carries TRBV7-2 and TRBJ2-7; 7 positions match TRBD2. This CDR3 comprises 14 residues. V trimming: 5 bases; J trimming: 0 bases; junction bases outside the gene matches: 4. From germline, CDR1 is SGHTA and CDR2 FQGNSA. In nucleotides, the CDR3 is TGTGCCAGCAGCACACAGCGGGACTCCTACGAGCAGTACTTC. It codes for CASSTQRDSYEQYF.

The chain joins TRBV5-1 to TRBJ2-5; D possibly matches TRBD1 or TRBD2 (5 bases each). The CDR3 spans 15 residues. V dropped 6 bases and J dropped 1 base, with 16 bases sitting between them. Germline-derived CDR1 and CDR2 are SGHRS and YFSETQ. This CDR3 reads CASTYGTEPQETQYF. As DNA, the CDR3 is TGCGCCAGCACCTACGGGACCGAGCCCCAAGAGACCCAGTACTTC.

V and J are TRBV19 and TRBJ1-5; 12 nucleotides agree with TRBD1. The CDR3 consists of 17 residues. V lost 6 bases to trimming and J lost 2 bases; unmatched junction nucleotides: 8. The germline CDR1 and CDR2 sequences are LNHDA and SQIVND (reference sequence). CDR3 loop: CASRPGTGGVGNQPQHF. The DNA for the CDR3 is TGTGCCAGTAGACCCGGGACAGGGGGCGTCGGCAATCAGCCCCAGCATTTT.